This T cell receptor (beta chain) appears in the sequencing data of a study of a mutant IDH1 vaccine in newly diagnosed glioma. Across the study: Vaccines were begun 4-6 weeks after radiotherapy alone, or with temozolomide cycles. Standard pretreatment was either radiotherapy, temozolomide, or, for most, radiochemotherapy with temozolomide.

CDR1 SGDLS and CDR2 YYNGEE come from the germline V gene. The CDR3 covers 12 residues. Trimming left V 0 bases short and J 7 bases short, with 7 bases between. Worth noting for this clone: What it recognizes is unknown.

Time point: week 5, during vaccination. Topical imiquimod was applied with each vaccine dose, which held 300 ug of mutant IDH1 20-mer peptide. Repertoires were generated with immunoSEQ multiplex PCR, while TCRdb's copy carries only in-frame clones and drops some. The data show 52,000 or so clones, 70% to 85% seen once. The clonotype was recovered from a woman under 30 with glioma. Some clones in this sample may be carry-over from other donors' samples. The chain employs TRBV9 and TRBJ1-2; D is unresolved. The material sequenced was PBMCs, taken from a glioma patient whose treatment included an IDH1 peptide vaccine. The CDR3 nucleotides are TGTGCCAGCAGCGTAGAGATGGGTGGCTACACCTTC. Translated, it gives CASSVEMGGYTF.